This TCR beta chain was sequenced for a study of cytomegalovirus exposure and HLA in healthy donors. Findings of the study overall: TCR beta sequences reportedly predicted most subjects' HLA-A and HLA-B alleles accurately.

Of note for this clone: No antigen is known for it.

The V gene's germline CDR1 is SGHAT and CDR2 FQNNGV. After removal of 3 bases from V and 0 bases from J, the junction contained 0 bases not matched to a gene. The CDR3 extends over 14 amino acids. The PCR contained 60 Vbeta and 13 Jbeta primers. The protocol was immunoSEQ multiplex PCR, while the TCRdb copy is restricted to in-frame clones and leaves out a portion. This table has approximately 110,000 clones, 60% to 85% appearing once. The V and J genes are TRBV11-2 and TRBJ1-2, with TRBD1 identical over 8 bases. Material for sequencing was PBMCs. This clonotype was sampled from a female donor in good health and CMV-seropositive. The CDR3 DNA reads TGTGCCAGCAGCTTCAGGGGGCCTAACTATGGCTACACCTTC. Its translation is CASSFRGPNYGYTF.